A selection of T cell receptor beta chains follows, all from one sample in a study of T cells after posttransplantation cyclophosphamide. Clones were sequenced by immunoSEQ multiplex PCR, and TCRdb holds only the in-frame ones, with some missing. The sample comprises fewer than 60,000 clones, 94% of which are singletons, and approximately 2.9% rests with the top ten. The sequenced sample was PBMCs. These receptors all come from a woman between 25 and 40 years old in good health and a related stem cell transplant donor. Both conserved end residues are part of each CDR3. The D gene is left open where the match is weak. For some rows the clone size is stated as once, few or many, or as a class when expanded; others skip it.

>TRBJ2-7|NA|TRBV30|NA
TGTGCCTGGAGTTCCCCTCCGACAGAGTACTTC
CAWSSPPTEYF
>TRBJ2-7|NA|TRBV18|NA
TGTGCCAGCTCACCAGGAGGGGACGAGCAGTACTTC
CASSPGGDEQYF
>TRBJ2-7|TRBD2|TRBV27|once
TGTGCCAGCAGTTTATCGTCGCGGGGGATGTCCTACGAGCAGTACTTC
CASSLSSRGMSYEQYF
>TRBJ1-1|NA|TRBV7-2|NA
TGTGCCAGCAGCTTAGAAGGGGGTTGGGACACTGAAGCTTTCTTT
CASSLEGGWDTEAFF
>TRBJ2-5|TRBD2|TRBV19|NA
TGTGCCAGTAGTGATAGCGGGGGCCCGGAGACCCAGTACTTC
CASSDSGGPETQYF
>TRBJ2-3|NA|TRBV18|NA
TGTGCCAGCTCGCTCGGGACATCCTTGACAGATACGCAGTATTTT
CASSLGTSLTDTQYF
>TRBJ2-5|TRBD1|TRBV5-4|NA
TGTGCCAGCAGCGCGTCCACAGGGGGTCGGGAGACCCAGTACTTC
CASSASTGGRETQYF
>TRBJ1-1|TRBD1|TRBV30|NA
TGTGCCTGGAGCCTTCGAGGGGGCCACACTGAAGCTTTCTTT
CAWSLRGGHTEAFF
>TRBJ2-7|TRBD1|TRBV18|NA
TGTGCCAGCTCACCCGGGACAGGCTACGAGCAGTACTTC
CASSPGTGYEQYF
>TRBJ1-1|TRBD1|TRBV9|NA
TGTGCCAGCAGCCCCCGACAGGGCGGGGATATCGGTATGAACACTGAAGCTTTCTTT
CASSPRQGGDIGMNTEAFF
>TRBJ2-3|TRBD2|TRBV7-7|NA
TGTGCCAGCAGCCTAGGACTAGCGGGCACAGATACGCAGTATTTT
CASSLGLAGTDTQYF
>TRBJ2-1|NA|TRBV2|NA
TGTGCCAGCACCGAGTACAATGAGCAGTTCTTC
CASTEYNEQFF
>TRBJ2-7|TRBD2|TRBV7-2|NA
TGTGCCAGCAGCCTAGGGCCTAGCGGGGGTGGGTACGAGCAGTACTTC
CASSLGPSGGGYEQYF
>TRBJ2-3|TRBD2|TRBV6-1|NA
TGTGCCAGCAGTGTGGTCGGAAGCGGGGGGGCGAGCACAGATACGCAGTATTTT
CASSVVGSGGASTDTQYF
>TRBJ1-2|NA|TRBV19|NA
TGTGCCAGTAGTATAGATCCAGGGCTACCTTCCTATGGCTACACCTTC
CASSIDPGLPSYGYTF
>TRBJ1-2|TRBD1|TRBV15|NA
TGTGCCACCAGCGTTCCGGGACAGGGGGCCTTAAACTATGGCTACACCTTC
CATSVPGQGALNYGYTF
>TRBJ2-7|NA|TRBV5-1|NA
TGCGCCAGCAGCTCATCTAATGTCCTCTACGAGCAGTACTTC
CASSSSNVLYEQYF
>TRBJ2-3|NA|TRBV28|few
TGTGCCAGCAGCCTCATAACCCGGGATACGCAGTATTTT
CASSLITRDTQYF
>TRBJ1-2|NA|TRBV27|NA
TGTGCCAGCACGGTGGATGGCTACACCTTC
CASTVDGYTF
>TRBJ1-1|NA|TRBV7-7|NA
TGTGCCAGCAGTCGGACGACAGACACTGAAGCTTTCTTT
CASSRTTDTEAFF
>TRBJ2-7|TRBD1|TRBV2|few
TGTGCCAGCCGACAGGGGGTCGAGCAGTACTTC
CASRQGVEQYF
>TRBJ2-7|NA|TRBV4-3|NA
TGCGCCAGCAGCCAGGACTCCCACTACGAGCAGTGCTTC
CASSQDSHYEQCF
>TRBJ2-3|TRBD2|TRBV2|NA
TGTGCCAGCAGGAAGCGGGGCCAAAGCACAGATACGCAGTATTTT
CASRKRGQSTDTQYF
>TRBJ2-3|NA|TRBV28|NA
TGTGCCAGCAGTTTATCTTTCCAGGGCACAGATACGCAGTATTTT
CASSLSFQGTDTQYF
>TRBJ1-2|TRBD1|TRBV29-1|NA
TGCAGCGTTCGGGACAGGGGTGAGGGCTACACCTTC
CSVRDRGEGYTF
>TRBJ1-1|NA|TRBV5-1|NA
TGCGCCAGCAGCTTTGGGGGCAGCGGGAACACTGAAGCTTTCTTT
CASSFGGSGNTEAFF
>TRBJ1-5|NA|TRBV6-5|NA
TGTGCCAGCACCGCAGGCAGCAATCAGCCCCAGCATTTT
CASTAGSNQPQHF
>TRBJ1-1|NA|TRBV5-4|NA
TGTGCCAGCAAACGGACAGTGAACACTGAAGCTTTCTTT
CASKRTVNTEAFF
>TRBJ2-3|TRBD1|TRBV2|NA
TGTGCCAGCCACAGGGGATCAGATACGCAGTATTTT
CASHRGSDTQYF